The 17 T cell receptor beta chains presented below share a single source sample, sequenced in a study of blood T cell repertoires in COVID-19. Profiled with immunoSEQ multiplex PCR; TCRdb holds only in-frame clones, not every one. The data contain some 320,000 clones, 90% of them seen just once; the ten biggest clones take up 2% to 3%. The sample consisted of PBMCs or T cells enriched from blood (not recorded which). Receptor source: a man in his sixties who had recovered from COVID-19.

The rearrangement links TRBV4-1 to TRBJ1-5, with TRBD1 matching 8 bases. This CDR3 has 15 residues. With V trimmed by 5 bases and J by 7 bases, 10 bases remained unmatched. The germline gives CDR1 MGHRA, CDR2 YSYEKL. The CDR3: CASSSIQGAVQPQHF. DNA for the CDR3: TGCGCCAGCAGCTCAATCCAGGGGGCCGTACAGCCCCAGCATTTT.

The chain recombines TRBV2 with TRBJ2-1, with 8 bases that match TRBD2. Germline CDR1 reads SNHLY; CDR2 reads FYNNEI. V shed 7 bases, J shed 9 bases, and the junction held 11 bases outside the gene matches. The CDR3 spans 14 residues. CDR3 sequence reads: CASISNGGAGEQFF. The CDR3 coding sequence is TGTGCCAGCATTTCTAACGGGGGGGCTGGTGAGCAGTTCTTC.

The V call is TRBV13, the J call TRBJ1-5; D ambiguous. This CDR3 spans 14 amino acids. Between the trimmed V and J ends, which lost 3 bases and 1 base, there was a span of 7 bases. Germline CDR1 PRHDT, CDR2 FYEKMQ (reference sequence). The CDR3 reads CASSFMGSNQPQHF. Written as DNA, the CDR3 is TGTGCCAGCAGCTTCATGGGCAGCAATCAGCCCCAGCATTTT.

The chain is built from TRBV30 and TRBJ1-1, with 7 bases lining up with TRBD1. Germline values: CDR1 GTSNPN, CDR2 SVGIG (reference sequence). Trimming cost V 4 bases and J 6 bases; bases outside gene matches: 5. This CDR3 comprises 12 residues. This chain's CDR3 is CAWKTGTAEAFF. CDR3 coding DNA: TGTGCCTGGAAAACCGGGACAGCTGAAGCTTTCTTT.

The chain joins TRBV19 to TRBJ2-7; D uncertain. Trimming removed 3 bases at V and 3 bases at J, with 9 bases between. The CDR3 is 13 residues long. Germline V gene lookup returns CDR1 LNHDA and CDR2 SQIVND (reference sequence). The CDR3 here is CASSMVRFYEQYF. CDR3 in DNA: TGTGCCAGTAGTATGGTGCGGTTCTACGAGCAGTACTTC.

The CDR3 bases are TGTGCCAGCAGCGAAGACAGGTATAGCAATCAGCCCCAGCATTTT. It translates to CASSEDRYSNQPQHF. The V gene is TRBV5-8, the J gene TRBJ1-5; TRBD1 might be the D (6 bases). Germline CDR1 is SGHTS and CDR2 is YDEGEE. The CDR3 has 15 residues. Trimming took 4 bases from V and 0 from J, leaving 11 bases between them. The full variable domain, in which reference TRBV5-8 and TRBJ1-5 provide the parts outside the CDR3, is EAGVTQSPTHLIKTRGQQATLRCSPISGHTSVYWYQQALGLGLQFLLWYDEGEERNRGNFPPRFSGRQFPNYSSELNVNALELEDSALYLCASSEDRYSNQPQHFGDGTRLSIL.

The chain joins TRBV7-9 to TRBJ1-5, with no clear D. The CDR3 is 13 amino acids. Trimming took off 1 base at V and 6 bases at J, with 7 bases between the two ends. Germline V CDR1 and CDR2: SEHNR, FQNEAQ (reference sequence). CDR3 protein: CASSLDAGQPQHF. The CDR3 DNA reads TGTGCCAGCAGCTTAGATGCCGGTCAGCCCCAGCATTTT. Full variable domain (remainder filled in from reference TRBV7-9 and TRBJ1-5): DTGVSQNPRHKITKRGQNVTFRCDPISEHNRLYWYRQTLGQGPEFLTYFQNEAQLEKSRLLSDRFSAERPKGSFSTLEIQRTEQGDSAMYLCASSLDAGQPQHFGDGTRLSIL.

The chain has TRBV7-9 and TRBJ2-1, with a tentative D call TRBD2 (5 bases). V was trimmed by 8 bases and J by 4 bases, leaving 12 bases between them. Per the germline V gene, CDR1 is SEHNR and CDR2 is FQNEAQ (reference sequence). The CDR3 length is 13 residues. The CDR3 region is CASQEKRYNEQFF. The CDR3 region has the DNA TGTGCCAGCCAGGAAAAGCGGTACAATGAGCAGTTCTTC.

The chain links TRBV19 to TRBJ2-2; possibly TRBD1 for D (7 bases). The CDR3 sequence is 18 residues long. Trimming left V 5 bases short and J 4 bases short, with 23 bases between. CDR1 is LNHDA and CDR2 is SQIVND in the germline V gene (reference sequence). The CDR3 is CASSYVRGQGGSTGELFF. CDR3 in DNA: TGTGCCAGTAGTTATGTTCGGGGTCAGGGGGGTTCCACCGGGGAGCTGTTTTTT.

The J gene is TRBJ2-2, the V gene TRBV13, with 8 bases identical to TRBD1. The germline V gene has CDR1 PRHDT and CDR2 FYEKMQ (reference sequence). J gave up 5 bases and V 5 bases, and 16 bases lay outside the gene matches. CDR3 length: 18 residues. This CDR3 reads CASSAPGTGPGGTGELFF. The CDR3 DNA is TGTGCCAGCAGCGCCCCTGGGACAGGACCAGGTGGAACCGGGGAGCTGTTTTTT.

The chain combines TRBV27 with TRBJ1-3; 7 nucleotides line up with TRBD1. This CDR3 comprises 15 residues. J lost 0 bases, V lost 5 bases, and 4 bases had no gene match. Germline V gene data show CDR1 as MNHEY and CDR2 as SMNVEV (reference sequence). DNA of the CDR3: TGTGCCAGCAGTACCAGGGGGAACTCTGGAAACACCATATATTTT. Protein sequence: CASSTRGNSGNTIYF.

V gene TRBV27 combines with J gene TRBJ2-1; 12 nucleotides match TRBD2. The CDR3 sequence is 16 residues long. Germline loops: CDR1 MNHEY, CDR2 SMNVEV (reference sequence). With V trimmed by 7 bases and J by 3 bases, 7 bases remained unmatched. CDR3 sequence reads: CASKLAGGPLYNEQFF. CDR3 bases: TGTGCCAGCAAACTAGCGGGAGGCCCTCTCTACAATGAGCAGTTCTTC.

The rearrangement links TRBV18 to TRBJ1-2; weak D call: TRBD1 (5 bases). V was pared by 2 bases and J by 1 base, with 8 bases between. CDR3 length equals 14 residues. Germline V CDR1 and CDR2: KGHSH, LQKENI. The CDR3 spells CASSPTTDNYGYTF. In DNA form, the CDR3 reads TGTGCCAGCTCACCAACGACAGATAACTATGGCTACACCTTC. The full variable domain, in which reference TRBV18 and TRBJ1-2 provide the parts outside the CDR3, is NAGVMQNPRHLVRRRGQEARLRCSPMKGHSHVYWYRQLPEEGLKFMVYLQKENIIDESGMPKERFSAEFPKEGPSILRIQQVVRGDSAAYFCASSPTTDNYGYTFGSGTRLTVV.

This clone is a singleton in its sample. The V call is TRBV2, the J call TRBJ1-6, with 7 nucleotides matching TRBD1. Germline V gene lookup returns CDR1 SNHLY and CDR2 FYNNEI. The trim removed 4 bases at V and 9 bases at J, leaving 9 bases unmatched. The CDR3 spans 15 residues. This CDR3 reads CASSAGQTRGSPLHF. The CDR3 nucleotides read TGTGCCAGCAGTGCGGGACAGACGCGAGGTTCACCCCTCCACTTT.

The chain recombines TRBV5-5 with TRBJ2-1, with 9 bases aligning to TRBD1. CDR3 size: 16 residues. V shed 5 bases and J 6 bases; nucleotides not matched to a gene: 12. Germline V gene sequence: CDR1 SGHKS, CDR2 YYEKEE (reference sequence). In DNA, the CDR3 is TGTGCCAGCAGTTTTCCCGAGGGACAGGGAGGCAATGAGCAGTTCTTC. It encodes CASSFPEGQGGNEQFF.

The V and J genes are TRBV7-3 and TRBJ2-1, with 9 bases fitting TRBD2. CDR3 size: 16 residues. Trimming at V came to 0 bases and at J to 7 bases, leaving 7 bases not matched to a gene. Germline CDR1 is SGHTA and CDR2 is FQGTGA. CDR3 in amino acids: CASSLTYAGGNNEQFF. In DNA form, the CDR3 reads TGTGCCAGCAGCTTAACGTATGCGGGGGGGAATAATGAGCAGTTCTTC.

The CDR3 sequence is CASSRQPNTEAFF. The CDR3 DNA is TGTGCCAGCAGTAGACAGCCTAACACTGAAGCTTTCTTT. This sequence joins TRBV6-5 and TRBJ1-1; D is perhaps TRBD1 (5 bases). V was trimmed by 5 bases and J by 2 bases, leaving 9 bases between them. CDR3 size: 13 residues. Germline V lookup: CDR1 MNHEY, CDR2 SVGAGI.